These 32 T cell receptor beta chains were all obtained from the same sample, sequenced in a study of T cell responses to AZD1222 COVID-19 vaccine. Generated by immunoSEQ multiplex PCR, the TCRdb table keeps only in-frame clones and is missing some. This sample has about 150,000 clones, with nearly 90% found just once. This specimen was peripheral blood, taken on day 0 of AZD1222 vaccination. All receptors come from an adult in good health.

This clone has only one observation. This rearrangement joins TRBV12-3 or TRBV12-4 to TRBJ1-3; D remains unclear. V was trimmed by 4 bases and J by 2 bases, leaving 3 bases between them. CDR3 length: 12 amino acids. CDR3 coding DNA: TGTGCCAGCAGTTCTACTGGAAACACCATATATTTT. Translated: CASSSTGNTIYF.

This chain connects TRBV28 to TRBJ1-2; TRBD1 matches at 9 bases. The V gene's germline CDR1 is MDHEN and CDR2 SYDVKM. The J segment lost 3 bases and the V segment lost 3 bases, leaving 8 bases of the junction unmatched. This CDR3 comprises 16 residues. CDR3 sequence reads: CASSLGGTGFDYGYTF. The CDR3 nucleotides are TGTGCCAGCAGTTTGGGAGGGACAGGGTTCGACTATGGCTACACCTTC.

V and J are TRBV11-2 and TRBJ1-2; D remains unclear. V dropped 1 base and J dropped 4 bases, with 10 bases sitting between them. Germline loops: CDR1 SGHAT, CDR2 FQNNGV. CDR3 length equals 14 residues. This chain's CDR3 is CASSLGGVGYGYTF. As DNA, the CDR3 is TGTGCCAGCAGCTTAGGCGGCGTCGGCTATGGCTACACCTTC.

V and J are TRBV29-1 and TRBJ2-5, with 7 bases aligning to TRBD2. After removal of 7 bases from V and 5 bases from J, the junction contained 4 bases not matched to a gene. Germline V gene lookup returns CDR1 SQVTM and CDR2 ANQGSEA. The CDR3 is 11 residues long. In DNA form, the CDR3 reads TGCAGCGCGGCGGGAGTGGAGACCCAGTACTTC. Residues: CSAAGVETQYF.

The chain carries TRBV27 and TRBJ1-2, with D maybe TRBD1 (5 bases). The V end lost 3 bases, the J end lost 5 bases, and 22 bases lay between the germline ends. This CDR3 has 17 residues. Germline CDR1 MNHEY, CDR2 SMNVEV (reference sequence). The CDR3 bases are TGTGCCAGCAGTTTCTATCCGCCCCCCGAGACAGCTTATGGCTACACCTTC. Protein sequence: CASSFYPPPETAYGYTF.

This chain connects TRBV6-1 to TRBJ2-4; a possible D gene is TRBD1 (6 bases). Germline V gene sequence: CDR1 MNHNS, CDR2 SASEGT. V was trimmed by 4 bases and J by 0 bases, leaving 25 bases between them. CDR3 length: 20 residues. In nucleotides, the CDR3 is TGTGCCAGCAGTGCCTTACCTACCGGGACATCCCTCTTAGCCAAAAACATTCAGTACTTC. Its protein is CASSALPTGTSLLAKNIQYF.

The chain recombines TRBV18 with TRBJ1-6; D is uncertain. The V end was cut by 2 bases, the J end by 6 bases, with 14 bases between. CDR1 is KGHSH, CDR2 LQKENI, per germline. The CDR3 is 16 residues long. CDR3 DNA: TGTGCCAGCTCACCATCTGCGGCCAAGGGTAATTCACCCCTCCACTTT. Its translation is CASSPSAAKGNSPLHF.

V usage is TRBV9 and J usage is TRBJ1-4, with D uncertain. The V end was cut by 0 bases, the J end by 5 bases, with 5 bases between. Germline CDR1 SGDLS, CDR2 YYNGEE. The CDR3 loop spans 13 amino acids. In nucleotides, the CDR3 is TGTGCCAGCAGCGTAGCTGGAAATGAAAAACTGTTTTTT. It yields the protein CASSVAGNEKLFF.

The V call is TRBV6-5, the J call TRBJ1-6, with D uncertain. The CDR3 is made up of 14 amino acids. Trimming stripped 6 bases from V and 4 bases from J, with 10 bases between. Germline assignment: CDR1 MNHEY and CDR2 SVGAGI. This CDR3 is CASRPPVYNSPLHF. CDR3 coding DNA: TGTGCCAGCAGGCCACCCGTTTATAATTCACCCCTCCACTTT.

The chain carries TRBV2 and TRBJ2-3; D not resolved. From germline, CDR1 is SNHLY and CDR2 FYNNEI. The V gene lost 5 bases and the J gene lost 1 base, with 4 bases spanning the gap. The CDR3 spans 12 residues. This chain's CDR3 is CASSPRTDTQYF. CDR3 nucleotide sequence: TGTGCCAGCAGTCCCCGCACAGATACGCAGTATTTT. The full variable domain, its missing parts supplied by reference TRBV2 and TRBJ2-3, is EPEVTQTPSHQVTQMGQEVILRCVPISNHLYFYWYRQILGQKVEFLVSFYNNEISEKSEIFDDQFSVERPDGSNFTLKIRSTKLEDSAMYFCASSPRTDTQYFGPGTRLTVL.

The CDR3 spells CASSPGGRIQETQYF. The CDR3 nucleotides are TGTGCCAGCAGCCCGGGGGGAAGAATTCAAGAGACCCAGTACTTC. V is TRBV28 and J is TRBJ2-5; 7 bases agree with TRBD2. CDR1 and CDR2 (germline): MDHEN, SYDVKM. Losses at the gene ends were 6 bases for V and 2 bases for J; bases not matched to a gene: 9. This CDR3 is 15 amino acids long.

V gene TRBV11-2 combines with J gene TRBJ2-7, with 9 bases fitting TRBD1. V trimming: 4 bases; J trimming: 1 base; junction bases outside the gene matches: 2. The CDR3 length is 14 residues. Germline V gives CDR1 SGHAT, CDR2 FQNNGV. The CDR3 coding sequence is TGTGCCAGCAGCTCCGGGACAGGGTCCTACGAGCAGTACTTC. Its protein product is CASSSGTGSYEQYF.

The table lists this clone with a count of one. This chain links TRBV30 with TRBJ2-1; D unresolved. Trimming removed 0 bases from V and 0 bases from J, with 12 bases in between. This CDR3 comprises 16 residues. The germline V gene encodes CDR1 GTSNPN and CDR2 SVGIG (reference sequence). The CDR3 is CAWSVPGLSSYNEQFF. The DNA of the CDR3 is TGTGCCTGGAGTGTACCCGGGTTGTCCTCCTACAATGAGCAGTTCTTC.

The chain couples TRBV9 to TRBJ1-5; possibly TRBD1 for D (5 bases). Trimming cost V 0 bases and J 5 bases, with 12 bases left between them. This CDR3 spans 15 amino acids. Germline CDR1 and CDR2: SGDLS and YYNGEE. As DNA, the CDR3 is TGTGCCAGCAGCGTAGACGGATGGGGGGATCAGCCCCAGCATTTT. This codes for CASSVDGWGDQPQHF.

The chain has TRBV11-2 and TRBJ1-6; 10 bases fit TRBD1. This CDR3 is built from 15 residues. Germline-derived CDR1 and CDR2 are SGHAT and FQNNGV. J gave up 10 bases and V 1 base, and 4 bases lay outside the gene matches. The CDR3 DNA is TGTGCCAGCAGCTTAGTGACAGGGGGCGGGTCACCCCTCCACTTT. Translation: CASSLVTGGGSPLHF. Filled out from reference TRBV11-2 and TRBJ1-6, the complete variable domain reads EAGVAQSPRYKIIEKRQSVAFWCNPISGHATLYWYQQILGQGPKLLIQFQNNGVVDDSQLPKDRFSAERLKGVDSTLKIQPAKLEDSAVYLCASSLVTGGGSPLHFGNGTRLTVT.

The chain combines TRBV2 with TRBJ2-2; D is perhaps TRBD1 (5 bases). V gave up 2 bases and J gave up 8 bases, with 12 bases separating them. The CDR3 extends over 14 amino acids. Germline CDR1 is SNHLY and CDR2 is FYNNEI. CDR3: CASSENGAPGELFF. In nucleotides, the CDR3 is TGTGCCAGCAGTGAAAATGGGGCCCCGGGGGAGCTGTTTTTT.

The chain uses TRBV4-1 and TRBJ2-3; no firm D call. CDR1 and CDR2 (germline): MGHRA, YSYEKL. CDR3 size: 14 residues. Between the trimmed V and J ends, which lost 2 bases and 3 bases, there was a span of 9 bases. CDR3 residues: CASSQPILTDTQYF. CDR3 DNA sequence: TGCGCCAGCAGCCAACCTATACTAACAGATACGCAGTATTTT.

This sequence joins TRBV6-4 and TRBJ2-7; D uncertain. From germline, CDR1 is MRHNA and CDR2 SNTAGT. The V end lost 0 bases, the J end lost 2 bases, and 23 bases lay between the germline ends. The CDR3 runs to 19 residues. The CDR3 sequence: CASSDSSRAGHLITYEQYF. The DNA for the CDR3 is TGTGCCAGCAGTGACTCATCCCGGGCTGGGCATTTAATAACCTACGAGCAGTACTTC.

CDR3 protein: CASRIGEGLGQETQYF. The CDR3, as DNA: TGTGCCAGCAGGATAGGAGAAGGACTAGGACAAGAGACCCAGTACTTC. V and J are TRBV5-5 and TRBJ2-5, with 7 bases identical to TRBD2. CDR1 is SGHKS and CDR2 is YYEKEE in the germline V gene (reference sequence). The length of the CDR3 is 16 residues. The trim removed 5 bases at V and 2 bases at J, leaving 12 bases unmatched. The whole variable domain, filled in from reference TRBV5-5 and TRBJ2-5, reads DAGVTQSPTHLIKTRGQQVTLRCSPISGHKSVSWYQQVLGQGPQFIFQYYEKEERGRGNFPDRFSARQFPNYSSELNVNALLLGDSALYLCASRIGEGLGQETQYFGPGTRLLVL.

CDR3 region: CASSPAELYGYTF. Here the CDR3 DNA reads TGTGCCAGCTCACCGGCGGAACTCTATGGCTACACCTTC. The chain has TRBV18 and TRBJ1-2; no reliable D call. Trimming shortened V by 3 bases and J by 4 bases, and 9 bases separated the two germline ends. The germline gives CDR1 KGHSH, CDR2 LQKENI. The CDR3 contains 13 residues.

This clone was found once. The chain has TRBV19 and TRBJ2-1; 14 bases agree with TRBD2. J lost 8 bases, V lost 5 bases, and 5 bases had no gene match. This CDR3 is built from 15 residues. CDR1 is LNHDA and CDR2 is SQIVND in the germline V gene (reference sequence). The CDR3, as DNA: TGTGCCAGTAGTTCCGGGACTAGCGGGAGCTATGAGCAGTTCTTC. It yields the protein CASSSGTSGSYEQFF.

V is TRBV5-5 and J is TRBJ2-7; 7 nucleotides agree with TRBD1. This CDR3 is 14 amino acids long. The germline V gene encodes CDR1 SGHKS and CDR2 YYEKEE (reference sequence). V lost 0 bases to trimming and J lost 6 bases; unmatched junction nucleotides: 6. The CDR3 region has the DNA TGTGCCAGCAGCTTGGAACAGGGGAATGGCGAGCAGTACTTC. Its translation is CASSLEQGNGEQYF.

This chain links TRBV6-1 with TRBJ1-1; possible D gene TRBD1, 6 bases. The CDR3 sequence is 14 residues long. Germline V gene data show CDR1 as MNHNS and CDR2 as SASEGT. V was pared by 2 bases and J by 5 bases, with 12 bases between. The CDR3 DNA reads TGTGCCAGCAGTGAAACAGGGAGGAAGACTGAAGCTTTCTTT. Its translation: CASSETGRKTEAFF.

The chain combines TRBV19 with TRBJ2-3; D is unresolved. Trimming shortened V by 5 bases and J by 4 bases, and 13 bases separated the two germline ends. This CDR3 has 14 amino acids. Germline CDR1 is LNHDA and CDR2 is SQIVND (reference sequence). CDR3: CASSGQSFPDTQYF. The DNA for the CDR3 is TGTGCCAGTAGTGGGCAGAGTTTCCCAGATACGCAGTATTTT.

CDR3 nucleotide sequence: TGTGCCAGCGGGTACTACTCCGGGGAGACCCAGTACTTC. Translation gives CASGYYSGETQYF. The chain carries TRBV5-4 and TRBJ2-5; no clear D gene. The CDR3 length is 13 residues. CDR1 and CDR2 (germline): SGHNT, YYREEE (reference sequence). Trimming took off 7 bases at V and 5 bases at J, with 15 bases between the two ends.

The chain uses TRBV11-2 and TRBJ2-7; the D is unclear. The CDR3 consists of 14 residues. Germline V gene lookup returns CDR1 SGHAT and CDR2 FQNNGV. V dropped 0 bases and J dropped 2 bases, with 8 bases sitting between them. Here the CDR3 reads CASSLDWATYEQYF. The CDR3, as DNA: TGTGCCAGCAGCTTAGATTGGGCTACCTACGAGCAGTACTTC.

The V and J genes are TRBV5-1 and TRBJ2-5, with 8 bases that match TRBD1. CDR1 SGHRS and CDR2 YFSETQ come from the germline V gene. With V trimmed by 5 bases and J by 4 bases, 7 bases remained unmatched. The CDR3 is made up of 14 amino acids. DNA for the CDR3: TGCGCCAGCAGTAGTGGACAGGGCTTAGAGACCCAGTACTTC. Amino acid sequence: CASSSGQGLETQYF.

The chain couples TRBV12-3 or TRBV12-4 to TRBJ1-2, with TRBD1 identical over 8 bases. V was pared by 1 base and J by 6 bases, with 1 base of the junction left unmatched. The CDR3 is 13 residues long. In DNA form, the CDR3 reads TGTGCCAGCAGTTTAGGGACAGGGAATGGCTACACCTTC. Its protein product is CASSLGTGNGYTF.

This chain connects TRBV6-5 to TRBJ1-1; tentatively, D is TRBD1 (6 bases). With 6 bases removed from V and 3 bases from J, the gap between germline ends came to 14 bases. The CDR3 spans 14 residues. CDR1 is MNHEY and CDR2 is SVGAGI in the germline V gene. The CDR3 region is CASSAGVRDTEAFF. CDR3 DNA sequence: TGTGCCAGCAGCGCAGGGGTGAGAGACACTGAAGCTTTCTTT.

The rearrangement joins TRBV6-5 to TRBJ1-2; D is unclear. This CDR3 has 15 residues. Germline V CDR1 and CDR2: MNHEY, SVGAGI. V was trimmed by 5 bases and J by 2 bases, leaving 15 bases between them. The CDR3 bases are TGTGCCAGCAGTACCCGCGGAGTCAGCAACTATGGCTACACCTTC. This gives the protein CASSTRGVSNYGYTF.

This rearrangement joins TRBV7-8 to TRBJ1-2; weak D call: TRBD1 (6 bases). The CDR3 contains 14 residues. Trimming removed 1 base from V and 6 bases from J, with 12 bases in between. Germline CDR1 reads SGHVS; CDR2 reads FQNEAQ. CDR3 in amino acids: CASSLGHRENGYTF. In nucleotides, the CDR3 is TGTGCCAGCAGCTTAGGCCACAGGGAGAATGGCTACACCTTC.

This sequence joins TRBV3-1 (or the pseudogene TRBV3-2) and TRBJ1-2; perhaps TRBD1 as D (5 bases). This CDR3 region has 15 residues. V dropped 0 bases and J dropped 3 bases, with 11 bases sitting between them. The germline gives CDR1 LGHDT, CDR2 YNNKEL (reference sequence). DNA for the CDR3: TGTGCCAGCAGCCAAGAGAATGCCAGGGACTATGGCTACACCTTC. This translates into CASSQENARDYGYTF.